These 17 T cell receptor beta chains originate from one sample sequenced in a study of shared clonotypes between healthy human individuals. The data were produced by immunoSEQ multiplex PCR, yet TCRdb's version contains in-frame clones alone and is incomplete. The sample carries 1,100,000 or so clones, approximately 80% recorded once. The sequenced material came from memory CD4+ T cells from PBMCs. Noted subset: CD45RA-negative fraction. The receptors come from a man aged 18 to 30 in good health. Some clones in this sample may be carry-over from other donors' samples.

The chain carries TRBV5-4 and TRBJ2-7; D is possibly TRBD1 (5 bases). Germline V gene data show CDR1 as SGHNT and CDR2 as YYREEE (reference sequence). The CDR3 is 12 amino acids. V lost 1 base to trimming and J lost 5 bases, with 7 bases between them. The CDR3 spells CASSLSDNEQYF. As DNA, the CDR3 is TGTGCCAGCAGCTTGTCGGACAACGAGCAGTACTTC.

This clone was seen only a few times. V and J are TRBV29-1 and TRBJ1-1, with a weak D call TRBD1 (5 bases). The CDR3 has 14 amino acids. Germline lookup yields CDR1 SQVTM and CDR2 ANQGSEA. V lost 7 bases to trimming and J lost 7 bases, with 22 bases between them. The CDR3 sequence is CSAVGGGRSGEAFF. The CDR3 nucleotides read TGCAGCGCTGTTGGGGGGGGAAGGAGCGGTGAAGCTTTCTTT. Filled out from reference TRBV29-1 and TRBJ1-1, the complete variable domain reads SAVISQKPSRDICQRGTSLTIQCQVDSQVTMMFWYRQQPGQSLTLIATANQGSEATYESGFVIDKFPISRPNLTFSTLTVSNMSPEDSSIYLCSAVGGGRSGEAFFGQGTRLTVV.

This clone was observed many times. The same CDR3 can be traced to other DNA sequences in this sample. The chain employs TRBV30 and TRBJ1-4, with D hard to call. The CDR3 length is 11 residues. Trimming stripped 1 base from V and 7 bases from J, with 4 bases between. The germline V gene has CDR1 GTSNPN and CDR2 SVGIG (reference sequence). The CDR3 spells CAWSGGEKLFF. CDR3 nucleotide sequence: TGTGCCTGGAGTGGTGGTGAAAAACTGTTTTTT.

The genes are TRBV7-2 and TRBJ2-7, with D perhaps TRBD1 or TRBD2 (6 bases each). The germline V gene has CDR1 SGHTA and CDR2 FQGNSA. Trimming removed 1 base from V and 7 bases from J, with 17 bases in between. This CDR3 has 15 residues. The CDR3 region has the DNA TGTGCCAGCAGCTTAGTAGCGGACAGTTGGGGTGAGCAGTACTTC. Translation: CASSLVADSWGEQYF.

This clone was recorded a few times. V gene TRBV5-1 combines with J gene TRBJ1-5; unclear D gene. The CDR3 is made up of 14 amino acids. The germline gives CDR1 SGHRS, CDR2 YFSETQ. Deletions cut 4 bases from V and 7 bases from J, with 15 bases between. As DNA, the CDR3 is TGCGCCAGCAGCCCTGGCCCAGAGCAACAGCCCCAGCATTTT. Encoded protein: CASSPGPEQQPQHF.

V and J are TRBV28 and TRBJ2-1, with D maybe TRBD1 (6 bases). The germline CDR1 and CDR2 sequences are MDHEN and SYDVKM. CDR3 length: 13 residues. The germline V and J ends were trimmed by 4 bases and 15 bases, with 19 bases remaining between them. In DNA, the CDR3 is TGTGCCAGCAGTTCTGGGGGAAACAGGGACGGGTTCTTC. Amino acid sequence: CASSSGGNRDGFF.

V is TRBV18 and J is TRBJ2-7, with 13 bases fitting TRBD2. The junction had 2 bases not matched to a gene; V was cut back by 8 bases and J by 4 bases. The germline V gene encodes CDR1 KGHSH and CDR2 LQKENI. The CDR3 contains 13 residues. CDR3 residues: CASGTSGAYEQYF. CDR3 coding DNA: TGTGCCAGCGGGACTAGCGGGGCTTACGAGCAGTACTTC.

The gene calls are TRBV14 and TRBJ2-6, with TRBD2 as a possible D gene (5 bases). Trimming left V 3 bases short and J 9 bases short, with 12 bases between. Germline assignment: CDR1 SGHDN and CDR2 FVKESK. The CDR3 loop spans 14 amino acids. CDR3 amino acids: CASSQGPSINVLTF. CDR3 bases: TGTGCCAGCAGCCAGGGCCCTAGCATCAACGTCCTGACTTTC.

This clone was counted at least ten times. V is TRBV15 and J is TRBJ2-7, with TRBD2 matching over 8 bases. The V segment lost 2 bases and the J segment 5 bases; nucleotides outside the gene matches: 11. Germline V gene data show CDR1 as LNHNV and CDR2 as YYDKDF (reference sequence). This CDR3 has 16 amino acids. Here the CDR3 reads CATSRYTSGGRNEQYF. The CDR3 DNA reads as TGTGCCACCAGCAGATATACTAGCGGCGGGCGGAACGAGCAGTACTTC.

This clone was picked up many times. This chain connects TRBV20-1 to TRBJ1-1, with TRBD1 as a possible D gene (6 bases). Trimming cost V 3 bases and J 12 bases, with 14 bases left between them. The CDR3 consists of 11 residues. Germline assignment: CDR1 DFQATT and CDR2 SNEGSKA (reference sequence). This CDR3 is CSASGRQVPFF. CDR3 DNA sequence: TGCAGTGCTAGTGGTCGACAGGTCCCTTTCTTT.

The chain combines TRBV28 with TRBJ2-3, with 8 bases identical to TRBD2. Germline loops: CDR1 MDHEN, CDR2 SYDVKM. Losses at the gene ends were 8 bases for V and 4 bases for J; bases not matched to a gene: 14. The CDR3 consists of 16 residues. The CDR3 DNA is TGTGCCAGCCGGCCCGGGGGGGCTGGCAGATCAGATACGCAGTATTTT. Protein: CASRPGGAGRSDTQYF.

J is TRBJ2-5 and V is TRBV4-2, with 10 bases that match TRBD2. The CDR3 extends over 15 amino acids. The trim removed 3 bases at V and 8 bases at J, leaving 9 bases unmatched. CDR1 is LGHNA, CDR2 YNFKEQ, per germline. This CDR3 is CASSQALAGVGTQYF. CDR3 nucleotides: TGTGCCAGCAGCCAGGCTCTAGCGGGAGTAGGTACCCAGTACTTC.

V is TRBV6-1 and J is TRBJ1-1; possible D gene TRBD1, 5 bases. Germline V gene lookup returns CDR1 MNHNS and CDR2 SASEGT. V dropped 1 base and J dropped 5 bases, with 8 bases sitting between them. There are 13 residues in the CDR3. The CDR3 region has the DNA TGTGCCAGCAGTGAAGATCGGGGGACTGAAGCTTTCTTT. Encoded protein: CASSEDRGTEAFF.

The chain combines TRBV7-2 with TRBJ2-3; TRBD2 aligns across 14 bases. The CDR3 runs to 16 residues. V trimming: 5 bases; J trimming: 4 bases; junction bases outside the gene matches: 5. CDR1 is SGHTA, CDR2 FQGNSA, per germline. The CDR3 bases are TGTGCCAGCAGCCGACTAGCGGGAGGGATCTCAGATACGCAGTATTTT. This codes for CASSRLAGGISDTQYF. Complete variable domain (other parts from reference TRBV7-2 and TRBJ2-3): GAGVSQSPSNKVTEKGKDVELRCDPISGHTALYWYRQSLGQGLEFLIYFQGNSAPDKSGLPSDRFSAERTGGSVSTLTIQRTQQEDSAVYLCASSRLAGGISDTQYFGPGTRLTVL.

For this clone: The conserved closing phenylalanine or tryptophan is absent in this CDR3, likely reflecting a read error. This chain connects TRBV27 to TRBJ1-6; no firm D call. Trimming pared 0 bases from V and 6 bases from J, leaving 3 bases between. Germline loops: CDR1 MNHEY, CDR2 SMNVEV (reference sequence). The CDR3 covers 13 residues. For the CDR3, the DNA is TGTGCCAGCAGTTTATCGGTTAATTCACCCCTCCACCTT. This translates into CASSLSVNSPLHL.

Note on this clone: The junction departs from the called germline gene at one end, perhaps through a read error. J is TRBJ1-2 and V is TRBV4-1; 7 bases fit TRBD1. This CDR3 region has 13 residues. Looked up from germline, CDR1 is MGHRA and CDR2 is YSYEKL. The CDR3, as DNA: TGCGCCAGCAGCCATTTGGGAGGGGGCGCAGGTAACTTC. It encodes CASSHLGGGAGNF.

V and J are TRBV9 and TRBJ2-3; tentative D call: TRBD1 (5 bases). V lost 7 bases, J lost 4 bases, and 13 bases lay in between. Germline CDR1 SGDLS, CDR2 YYNGEE. The CDR3 has 13 amino acids. CDR3 sequence reads: CASGLGAADTQYF. The CDR3 coding sequence is TGTGCCAGCGGTCTTGGGGCCGCAGATACGCAGTATTTT.